The clone carrying this TCR beta chain was counted at least ten times. The CDR3 consists of 13 residues. Germline-derived CDR1 and CDR2 are SNHLY and FYNNEI. V was shortened by 3 bases and J by 2 bases, with 8 bases between the two germline ends. The data were taken from a study of T cells in Graves' hyperthyroidism and ophthalmopathy. The TCR beta CDR3 regions underwent amplification using RNA transcripts as the source. Carried out on the TCR CDR3, a first-round RT-PCR used the HTBI primer set. A single record per CDR3 protein comes from TCRdb applying MiXCR to the multiplex PCR reads. The sample shows some 180,000 distinct CDR3 sequences, about 17% of them seen only once.

This sequence originates from a woman aged 45-65 years with Graves' hyperthyroidism. Sequenced material: blood. This chain connects TRBV2 to TRBJ2-7; D unclear. The CDR3 reads CASSDLQTYEQYF. Here the CDR3 DNA reads TGTGCCAGCAGTGACCTTCAAACCTACGAGCAGTACTTC.